These 11 T cell receptor beta chains share one sample of origin, sequenced in a study of T cell responses to AZD1222 COVID-19 vaccine. TCRdb keeps only in-frame clones here, not all; method: immunoSEQ multiplex PCR. The data contain some 110,000 clones, about 88% of them singletons. The specimen comprised peripheral blood, sampled 28 days after the second AZD1222 dose. Receptors were obtained from an adult who received the AZD1222 COVID-19 vaccine.

The J gene is TRBJ2-1, the V gene TRBV29-1; D may be TRBD2 (5 bases). V lost 7 bases and J lost 3, with 7 bases in between. The CDR3 totals 11 residues. Germline lookup yields CDR1 SQVTM and CDR2 ANQGSEA. CDR3 protein: CSAAGYNEQFF. The CDR3 bases are TGCAGCGCGGCGGGCTACAATGAGCAGTTCTTC.

The V and J genes are TRBV10-3 and TRBJ1-1, with no clear D. The V and J ends lost 1 base and 8 bases respectively, with 5 bases between them. Germline loops: CDR1 ENHRY, CDR2 SYGVKD. The length of the CDR3 is 11 residues. CDR3 sequence reads: CAISEFDEAFF. The CDR3 nucleotides are TGTGCCATCAGTGAGTTTGACGAAGCTTTCTTT.

The chain's CDR3 is CASSAAPGLAGYEQYF. Here the CDR3 DNA reads TGTGCCAGCAGTGCGGCGCCGGGACTAGCGGGATACGAGCAGTACTTC. The chain couples TRBV6-2 or TRBV6-3 to TRBJ2-7; 13 bases line up with TRBD2. Germline CDR1 reads MNHEY; CDR2 reads SVGEGT. CDR3 size: 16 residues. V lost 5 bases, J lost 4 bases, and 8 bases stayed unmatched.

CDR3 in amino acids: CASSLGTGASYEQYF. The CDR3 nucleotides read TGTGCCAGCAGCTTGGGGACAGGGGCGTCCTACGAGCAGTACTTC. The J gene is TRBJ2-7, the V gene TRBV5-6, with 9 bases matching TRBD1. Germline V CDR1 and CDR2: SGHDT, YYEEEE. V shed 0 bases and J 1 base; nucleotides not matched to a gene: 2. The CDR3 sequence is 15 residues long. Full variable domain (rest looked up from reference TRBV5-6 and TRBJ2-7): DAGVTQSPTHLIKTRGQQVTLRCSPKSGHDTVSWYQQALGQGPQFIFQYYEEEERQRGNFPDRFSGHQFPNYSSELNVNALLLGDSALYLCASSLGTGASYEQYFGPGTRLTVT.

The V call is TRBV6-5, the J call TRBJ1-2, with a weak D call TRBD1 (5 bases). V was trimmed by 6 bases and J by 3 bases, leaving 11 bases between them. Germline V gives CDR1 MNHEY, CDR2 SVGAGI. The CDR3 sequence is 13 residues long. In nucleotides, the CDR3 is TGTGCCAGCAGAGGGGACGCAGACTATGGCTACACCTTC. Protein: CASRGDADYGYTF.

The CDR3 reads CASSRTIQETQYF. DNA for the CDR3: TGTGCCAGCAGCAGGACTATCCAAGAGACCCAGTACTTC. The chain joins TRBV6-5 to TRBJ2-5; D perhaps matches TRBD2 (6 bases). Germline V gene lookup returns CDR1 MNHEY and CDR2 SVGAGI. This CDR3 has 13 amino acids. Between the trimmed V and J ends, which lost 6 bases and 1 base, there was a span of 9 bases.

V is TRBV10-1 and J is TRBJ1-2; TRBD1 is a possible D gene (6 bases). Germline V lookup: CDR1 WNHNN, CDR2 SYGVQD (reference sequence). Trimming shortened V by 4 bases and J by 7 bases, and 13 bases separated the two germline ends. This CDR3 has 13 amino acids. The CDR3 here is CASSGGGRFGYTF. The CDR3 bases are TGCGCCAGCAGTGGAGGGGGGCGCTTTGGCTACACCTTC.

This clone has just one count. The gene calls are TRBV5-1 and TRBJ2-5; the match to TRBD2 covers 7 bases. Looked up from germline, CDR1 is SGHRS and CDR2 is YFSETQ. J gave up 3 bases and V 0 bases, and 5 bases lay outside the gene matches. This CDR3 has 15 amino acids. The CDR3 nucleotides are TGCGCCAGCAGCTTGGTGGGACTATGGGAAGAGACCCAGTACTTC. It specifies CASSLVGLWEETQYF. Full variable domain (outside the CDR3, taken from reference TRBV5-1 and TRBJ2-5): KAGVTQTPRYLIKTRGQQVTLSCSPISGHRSVSWYQQTPGQGLQFLFEYFSETQRNKGNFPGRFSGRQFSNSRSEMNVSTLELGDSALYLCASSLVGLWEETQYFGPGTRLLVL.

This clone was counted between two and nine times. V usage is TRBV6-5 and J usage is TRBJ2-1, with D perhaps matching TRBD1 or TRBD2 (5 bases each). Trimming stripped 11 bases from V and 9 bases from J, with 14 bases between. The CDR3 runs 11 residues. CDR1 and CDR2 (germline): MNHEY, SVGAGI. CDR3 amino acids: CAAEAGTEQFF. The CDR3 DNA reads as TGTGCCGCCGAAGCCGGGACTGAGCAGTTCTTC.

This chain joins TRBV27 and TRBJ2-3, with TRBD2 matching 7 bases. CDR3 length: 12 amino acids. Trimming took 9 bases from V and 5 from J; bases not matched to a gene: 5. CDR1 and CDR2 (germline): MNHEY, SMNVEV (reference sequence). DNA of the CDR3: TGTGCCAGTGCGGGGGTGGGAGATACGCAGTATTTT. Translation gives CASAGVGDTQYF.

This clone was seen more than once but under ten times. The V and J genes are TRBV28 and TRBJ1-2; weak D call: TRBD1 (5 bases). Germline V gene data show CDR1 as MDHEN and CDR2 as SYDVKM. The CDR3 is made up of 13 amino acids. V was clipped by 9 bases and J by 5 bases, with 16 bases between them. The CDR3 here is CASEGPQEYGYTF. The CDR3 DNA follows: TGTGCCAGTGAAGGACCACAGGAGTATGGCTACACCTTC.